The entry below gives a single T cell receptor (beta chain) sequence along with its context. Its antigen is still unknown. Clones were read by immunoSEQ multiplex PCR, and TCRdb kept only the in-frame ones, dropping some. The sample has hundreds of thousands of clones; 96% are singletons. The data stem from a study of shared clonotypes between healthy human individuals. Study-level results: The sampled material consisted only of blood, and tissue repertoires are likely to differ.

The V gene's germline CDR1 is SGDLS and CDR2 YYNGEE. CDR3 length: 15 residues. After removal of 0 bases from V and 5 bases from J, the junction contained 5 bases not matched to a gene. Each CD8 memory set brought CD45RO+ cells together with CCR7-negative CD45RA+ TemRA cells. The specimen sequenced was memory CD8+ T cells sorted from blood. Subset reported: CD45RO+ cells pooled with CCR7-negative TemRA cells. The J gene is TRBJ2-7, the V gene TRBV9, with 10 positions matching TRBD1. The sequence came from a man younger than 45 in good health. The CDR3 DNA reads as TGTGCCAGCAGCGTAGGGGGACAGGGGAGGAACGAGCAGTACTTC. It specifies CASSVGGQGRNEQYF. Full variable domain (remainder filled in from reference TRBV9 and TRBJ2-7): DSGVTQTPKHLITATGQRVTLRCSPRSGDLSVYWYQQSLDQGLQFLIQYYNGEERAKGNILERFSAQQFPDLHSELNLSSLELGDSALYFCASSVGGQGRNEQYFGPGTRLTVT.